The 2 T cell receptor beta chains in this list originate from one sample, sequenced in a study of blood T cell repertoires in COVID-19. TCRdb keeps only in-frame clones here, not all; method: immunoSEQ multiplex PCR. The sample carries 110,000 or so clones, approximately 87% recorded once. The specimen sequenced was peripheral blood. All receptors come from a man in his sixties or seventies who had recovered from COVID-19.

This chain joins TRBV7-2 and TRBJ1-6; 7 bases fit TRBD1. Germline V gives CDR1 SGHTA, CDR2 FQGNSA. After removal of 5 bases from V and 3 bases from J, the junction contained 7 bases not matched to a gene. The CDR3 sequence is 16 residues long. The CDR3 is CASSATGTDYNSPLHF. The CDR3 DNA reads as TGTGCCAGCAGCGCAACCGGGACAGACTATAATTCACCCCTCCACTTT.

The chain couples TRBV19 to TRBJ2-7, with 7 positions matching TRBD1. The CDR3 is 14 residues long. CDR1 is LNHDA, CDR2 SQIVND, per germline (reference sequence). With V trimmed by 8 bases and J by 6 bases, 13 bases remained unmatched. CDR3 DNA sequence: TGTGCCAGTTCACACGGGACAGCTTTGGGCGAGCAGTACTTC. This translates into CASSHGTALGEQYF.